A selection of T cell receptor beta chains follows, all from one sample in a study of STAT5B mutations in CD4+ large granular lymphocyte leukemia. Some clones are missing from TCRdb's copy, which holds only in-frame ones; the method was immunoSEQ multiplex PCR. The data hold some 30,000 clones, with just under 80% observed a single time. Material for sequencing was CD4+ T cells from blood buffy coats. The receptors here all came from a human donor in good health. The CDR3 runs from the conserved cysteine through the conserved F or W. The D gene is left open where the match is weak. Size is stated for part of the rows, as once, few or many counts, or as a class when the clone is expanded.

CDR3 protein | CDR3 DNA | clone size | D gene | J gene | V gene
CASSMGQGNTNYGYTF | TGTGCCAGCAGTATGGGACAGGGGAACACTAACTATGGCTACACCTTC | few | TRBD1 | TRBJ1-2 | TRBV2
CASSFGLPTGELFF | TGTGCCAGCAGCTTTGGGTTGCCCACCGGGGAGCTGTTTTTT | . | . | TRBJ2-2 | TRBV5-6
CASSIDRGTEAFF | TGTGCCAGCAGTATTGACCGGGGAACTGAAGCTTTCTTT | . | . | TRBJ1-1 | TRBV11-3
CASSFSGGGYRNYGYTF | TGTGCCAGCAGTTTCTCCGGCGGGGGGTATCGCAACTATGGCTACACCTTC | . | . | TRBJ1-2 | TRBV28
CATSRNRGSNGGELFF | TGTGCCACCAGCCGCAACAGGGGATCCAACGGCGGGGAGCTGTTTTTT | . | TRBD1 | TRBJ2-2 | TRBV15
CASSESRGAGELFF | TGTGCCAGCAGTGAATCTCGCGGGGCCGGGGAGCTGTTTTTT | . | . | TRBJ2-2 | TRBV2
CASSPSTGAVSDTQYF | TGTGCCAGCAGCCCTTCGACAGGGGCGGTTTCAGATACGCAGTATTTT | . | TRBD1 | TRBJ2-3 | TRBV7-8
CAISESAGRGTEKLFF | TGTGCCATCAGTGAGTCTGCGGGTCGGGGGACCGAAAAACTGTTTTTT | few | . | TRBJ1-4 | TRBV10-3
CASSSDKGYQPQHF | TGTGCCAGCAGCTCCGACAAGGGATATCAGCCCCAGCATTTT | . | . | TRBJ1-5 | TRBV7-9
CSAGTTTQETQYF | TGCAGCGCCGGGACGACGACCCAAGAGACCCAGTACTTC | . | . | TRBJ2-5 | TRBV29-1
CASSVGGQGNEKLFF | TGTGCCAGCAGCGTAGGTGGGCAGGGAAATGAAAAACTGTTTTTT | . | . | TRBJ1-4 | TRBV9
CASGLNRGANYGYTF | TGTGCCAGCGGATTGAACAGGGGCGCTAACTATGGCTACACCTTC | . | TRBD1 | TRBJ1-2 | TRBV7-2
CASSTVGANVLTF | TGTGCCAGTAGTACCGTTGGGGCCAACGTCCTGACTTTC | few | . | TRBJ2-6 | TRBV19
CATTGTPLNEQFF | TGTGCCACCACCGGGACCCCCCTCAATGAGCAGTTCTTC | . | . | TRBJ2-1 | TRBV30
CASSDSGTTDTQYF | TGTGCCAGCAGTGACTCGGGTACCACAGATACGCAGTATTTT | . | . | TRBJ2-3 | TRBV6-4
CATAGVYNSPLHF | TGTGCCACCGCAGGAGTTTATAATTCACCCCTCCACTTT | . | . | TRBJ1-6 | TRBV18
CAISEVRGGEKLFF | TGTGCCATCAGCGAGGTCCGGGGGGGTGAAAAACTGTTTTTT | . | . | TRBJ1-4 | TRBV10-3
CASSLVGTGGQETQYF | TGCGCCAGCAGCTTGGTTGGGACAGGGGGACAAGAGACCCAGTACTTC | . | TRBD1 | TRBJ2-5 | TRBV5-1
CASSLAHGLNTEAFF | TGTGCCAGCAGCTTAGCGCACGGGCTGAACACTGAAGCTTTCTTT | . | . | TRBJ1-1 | TRBV7-6
CASSWGPIGQGSTEAFF | TGCGCCAGCAGCTGGGGCCCTATCGGACAGGGGAGCACTGAAGCTTTCTTT | . | TRBD1 | TRBJ1-1 | TRBV5-1
CAISETSGGQPQHF | TGTGCCATCAGTGAGACATCCGGGGGCCAGCCCCAGCATTTT | few | . | TRBJ1-5 | TRBV10-3
CAWSGIVHNQPQHF | TGTGCCTGGAGTGGAATAGTTCACAATCAGCCCCAGCATTTT | . | . | TRBJ1-5 | TRBV30
CASSRDQAWDEQFF | TGTGCCAGCAGTCGGGACCAGGCCTGGGATGAGCAGTTCTTC | . | . | TRBJ2-1 | TRBV27
CASSLGYRGRDSPLHF | TGTGCCAGCAGTTTAGGATACAGGGGGCGCGATTCACCCCTCCACTTT | . | TRBD1 | TRBJ1-6 | TRBV28
CASSLKSGQDTQYF | TGCGCCAGCAGCTTGAAGTCAGGGCAAGATACGCAGTATTTT | . | . | TRBJ2-3 | TRBV5-1
CASSRGGGDTGELFF | TGCGCCAGCAGCCGTGGCGGAGGGGACACCGGGGAGCTGTTTTTT | . | . | TRBJ2-2 | TRBV5-1
CASSLIGVYEQYF | TGTGCCAGCAGTTTGATCGGGGTCTACGAGCAGTACTTC | . | . | TRBJ2-7 | TRBV28
CASSRRNTEAFF | TGTGCCAGCAGCCGGAGAAACACTGAAGCTTTCTTT | few | . | TRBJ1-1 | TRBV13
CASSPMGLSYNEQFF | TGTGCCAGCTCACCAATGGGCCTGTCCTACAATGAGCAGTTCTTC | . | . | TRBJ2-1 | TRBV18
CASSLEGVAEAFF | TGCGCCAGCAGCTTGGAAGGAGTCGCTGAAGCTTTCTTT | . | . | TRBJ1-1 | TRBV5-1
CASSSHRGAYNEQFF | TGTGCCAGCAGCTCTCACAGGGGAGCCTACAATGAGCAGTTCTTC | . | TRBD1 | TRBJ2-1 | TRBV11-3
CAGGRSSYNSPLHF | TGTGCCGGGGGGAGGAGCTCCTATAATTCACCCCTCCACTTT | . | . | TRBJ1-6 | TRBV30